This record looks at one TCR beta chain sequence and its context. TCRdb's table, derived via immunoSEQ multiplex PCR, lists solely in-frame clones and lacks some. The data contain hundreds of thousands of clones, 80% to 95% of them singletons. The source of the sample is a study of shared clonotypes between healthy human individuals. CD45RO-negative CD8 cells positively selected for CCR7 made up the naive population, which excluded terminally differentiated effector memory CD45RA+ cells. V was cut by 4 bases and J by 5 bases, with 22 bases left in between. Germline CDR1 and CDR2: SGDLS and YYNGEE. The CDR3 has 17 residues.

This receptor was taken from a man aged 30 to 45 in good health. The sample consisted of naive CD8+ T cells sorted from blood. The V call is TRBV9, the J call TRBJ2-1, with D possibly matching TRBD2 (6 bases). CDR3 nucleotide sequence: TGTGCCAGCAGCCGTTGGGTTTCCGGGGGTAAAAACAATGAGCAGTTCTTC. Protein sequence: CASSRWVSGGKNNEQFF.